These 28 T cell receptor beta chains were sequenced from one sample in a study of blood T cell repertoires in COVID-19. Generated by immunoSEQ multiplex PCR, the TCRdb table keeps only in-frame clones and is missing some. Of under 200,000 clones detected, about four fifths appear once; the ten largest clones hold approximately 6.2%. Sequenced sample: peripheral blood. These receptors originate from an older man with active or convalescent COVID-19.

This clone was seen more than once but under ten times. V gene TRBV19 combines with J gene TRBJ1-5, with D uncertain. V lost 3 bases, J lost 7 bases, and 10 bases lay in between. CDR3 length equals 13 residues. Looked up from germline, CDR1 is LNHDA and CDR2 is SQIVND (reference sequence). The CDR3 loop reads CASSMIGVQPQHF. Here the CDR3 DNA reads TGTGCCAGTAGTATGATCGGAGTCCAGCCCCAGCATTTT.

This rearrangement joins TRBV5-1 to TRBJ2-1; possibly TRBD2 for D (7 bases). This CDR3 region has 17 residues. Germline V CDR1 and CDR2: SGHRS, YFSETQ. V lost 4 bases and J lost 0, with 17 bases in between. CDR3 sequence (DNA): TGCGCCAGCAGCATCACTGGGGGGGCCAGCTCCTACAATGAGCAGTTCTTC. Its protein product is CASSITGGASSYNEQFF.

This sequence joins TRBV27 and TRBJ2-5, with 8 bases fitting TRBD1. CDR1 MNHEY and CDR2 SMNVEV come from the germline V gene (reference sequence). The CDR3 spans 13 residues. The J segment lost 5 bases and the V segment lost 10 bases, leaving 9 bases of the junction unmatched. The CDR3 is CATIDRGRETQYF. CDR3 nucleotide sequence: TGTGCCACCATAGACAGGGGTCGGGAGACCCAGTACTTC.

This clone was seen more than once but under ten times. The gene calls are TRBV5-1 and TRBJ2-7; D call uncertain. CDR3 length: 12 amino acids. From germline, CDR1 is SGHRS and CDR2 YFSETQ. The ends were cut back, 0 bases at V and 4 bases at J, with 5 bases in the middle. The CDR3 loop reads CASSLANYEQYF. CDR3 DNA sequence: TGCGCCAGCAGCTTGGCCAATTACGAGCAGTACTTC.

The chain links TRBV7-9 to TRBJ1-2; D is undetermined. Trimming cost V 11 bases and J 6 bases, with 13 bases left between them. CDR1 and CDR2 from the germline V gene are SEHNR and FQNEAQ (reference sequence). The CDR3 has 11 residues. CDR3 sequence: CALSRVDGYTF. The DNA of the CDR3 is TGTGCCTTGAGCCGGGTGGATGGCTACACCTTC. Based on the CDR3 plus reference TRBV7-9 and TRBJ1-2, the full variable domain is DTGVSQNPRHKITKRGQNVTFRCDPISEHNRLYWYRQTLGQGPEFLTYFQNEAQLEKSRLLSDRFSAERPKGSFSTLEIQRTEQGDSAMYLCALSRVDGYTFGSGTRLTVV.

This chain joins TRBV28 and TRBJ1-1, with D tentatively TRBD1 (5 bases). Trimming pared 7 bases from V and 6 bases from J, leaving 15 bases between. CDR3 length equals 13 residues. Germline V gene lookup returns CDR1 MDHEN and CDR2 SYDVKM. The CDR3 spells CASIEGREPEAFF. CDR3 nucleotides: TGTGCCAGCATCGAGGGGAGGGAACCTGAAGCTTTCTTT. The full variable domain, with the rest looked up from reference TRBV28 and TRBJ1-1, is DVKVTQSSRYLVKRTGEKVFLECVQDMDHENMFWYRQDPGLGLRLIYFSYDVKMKEKGDIPEGYSVSREKKERFSLILESASTNQTSMYLCASIEGREPEAFFGQGTRLTVV.

CDR3 region: CASSGRTARDTQYF. DNA for the CDR3: TGTGCCAGCTCCGGACGGACTGCAAGGGATACGCAGTATTTT. The genes are TRBV7-6 and TRBJ2-3; perhaps TRBD2 as D (5 bases). The germline gives CDR1 SGHVS, CDR2 FNYEAQ. Between the trimmed V and J ends, which lost 8 bases and 6 bases, there was a span of 18 bases. The CDR3 length is 14 residues.

This clone was picked up one time. This chain uses TRBV6-2 or TRBV6-3 with TRBJ2-4; 7 nucleotides match TRBD1. The CDR3 totals 14 residues. Germline V gene lookup returns CDR1 MNHEY and CDR2 SVGEGT. Losses at the gene ends were 6 bases for V and 6 bases for J; bases not matched to a gene: 8. In DNA form, the CDR3 reads TGTGCCAGCAGCCTCGGTAGGACAGGAAACATTCAGTACTTC. Protein sequence: CASSLGRTGNIQYF.

This chain uses TRBV18 with TRBJ1-2; 7 nucleotides agree with TRBD1. The CDR3 length is 15 residues. V gave up 3 bases and J gave up 5 bases; unmatched junction bases: 9. The germline gives CDR1 KGHSH, CDR2 LQKENI. The CDR3 region is CASSPGDSYSYGYTF. The CDR3 nucleotides read TGTGCCAGCTCACCTGGGGACAGTTATTCGTATGGCTACACCTTC.

This clone was detected only once. The chain carries TRBV24-1 and TRBJ2-5; 13 nucleotides match TRBD2. CDR3 length: 16 residues. J was trimmed by 4 bases and V by 4 bases; bases with no gene match: 5. Germline CDR1 reads KGHDR; CDR2 reads SFDVKD. CDR3 bases: TGTGCCACCAGTGAGGGACGACTAGCGGGGGGAGAGACCCAGTACTTC. Translating gives CATSEGRLAGGETQYF.

V and J are TRBV12-5 and TRBJ2-1; 10 nucleotides agree with TRBD1. CDR1 is LGHNT and CDR2 is FRNRAP in the germline V gene. With 4 bases clipped from V and 7 bases from J, the junction kept 10 bases outside the gene matches. This CDR3 region has 16 residues. In DNA, the CDR3 is TGTGCTAGTGGTTCTCGCCGGGACAGGGGAACAAATGAGCAGTTCTTC. This encodes CASGSRRDRGTNEQFF.

The rearrangement links TRBV6-5 to TRBJ2-1, with TRBD1 identical over 7 bases. Per germline, CDR1 MNHEY and CDR2 SVGAGI. V trimming: 10 bases; J trimming: 6 bases; junction bases outside the gene matches: 15. This CDR3 has 15 residues. The chain's CDR3 is CATLSGGRIPNEQFF. The CDR3 DNA sequence: TGTGCCACCCTCTCAGGGGGACGAATTCCCAATGAGCAGTTCTTC.

This chain links TRBV5-1 with TRBJ2-3; no clear D gene. This CDR3 is built from 15 residues. The germline CDR1 and CDR2 sequences are SGHRS and YFSETQ. Deletions cut 3 bases from V and 4 bases from J, with 15 bases between. CDR3 sequence reads: CASSSFSGGADTQYF. DNA of the CDR3: TGCGCCAGCAGCTCTTTTTCGGGTGGCGCAGATACGCAGTATTTT. The variable domain in full, completed from reference TRBV5-1 and TRBJ2-3, reads KAGVTQTPRYLIKTRGQQVTLSCSPISGHRSVSWYQQTPGQGLQFLFEYFSETQRNKGNFPGRFSGRQFSNSRSEMNVSTLELGDSALYLCASSSFSGGADTQYFGPGTRLTVL.

The rearrangement links TRBV13 to TRBJ1-2, with D unresolved. Trimming shortened V by 4 bases and J by 4 bases, and 10 bases separated the two germline ends. This CDR3 region has 13 residues. The germline V gene has CDR1 PRHDT and CDR2 FYEKMQ (reference sequence). This CDR3 is CASSSQSGYGYTF. The CDR3 DNA is TGTGCCAGCAGCTCCCAATCAGGCTATGGCTACACCTTC.

This clone was observed once. V and J are TRBV3-1 (or the pseudogene TRBV3-2) and TRBJ1-2; 7 bases map to TRBD1. The CDR3 runs to 15 residues. Germline CDR1 and CDR2: LGHDT and YNNKEL (reference sequence). V gave up 0 bases and J gave up 7 bases; unmatched junction bases: 8. Written as DNA, the CDR3 is TGTGCCAGCAGCCAAGATCTGAAGGGGGCTGTTGGCTACACCTTC. Its protein product is CASSQDLKGAVGYTF.

V usage is TRBV9 and J usage is TRBJ2-7; the D is unclear. V gave up 0 bases and J gave up 1 base, with 11 bases separating them. From germline, CDR1 is SGDLS and CDR2 YYNGEE. The CDR3 runs 15 residues. The CDR3 region is CASSVDETRSYEQYF. The DNA for the CDR3 is TGTGCCAGCAGCGTAGATGAGACACGTTCCTACGAGCAGTACTTC. The full variable domain, completed using reference TRBV9 and TRBJ2-7, is DSGVTQTPKHLITATGQRVTLRCSPRSGDLSVYWYQQSLDQGLQFLIQYYNGEERAKGNILERFSAQQFPDLHSELNLSSLELGDSALYFCASSVDETRSYEQYFGPGTRLTVT.

This clone was counted only a few times. This sample also contains other DNA sequences that code for the same CDR3. V is TRBV12-3 or TRBV12-4 and J is TRBJ1-1, with D uncertain. The CDR3 covers 13 residues. V lost 3 bases and J 3 bases, leaving 8 bases between the germline ends. The CDR3 sequence is CASSLRADTEAFF. The CDR3 DNA sequence: TGTGCCAGCAGTTTGAGGGCGGACACTGAAGCTTTCTTT.

This clone was seen many times. The chain links TRBV15 to TRBJ1-2, with 7 bases matching TRBD1. With V trimmed by 2 bases and J by 6 bases, 9 bases remained unmatched. The germline V gene encodes CDR1 LNHNV and CDR2 YYDKDF (reference sequence). CDR3 size: 15 residues. CDR3 coding DNA: TGTGCCACCAGCAGATTCCGCCAGGGGGATGATGGCTACACCTTC. Residues: CATSRFRQGDDGYTF.

The chain combines TRBV10-1 with TRBJ1-6; D remains unclear. Trimming shortened V by 0 bases and J by 9 bases, and 15 bases separated the two germline ends. The V gene's germline CDR1 is WNHNN and CDR2 SYGVQD (reference sequence). CDR3 length: 16 residues. The CDR3 loop reads CASSESTTNGPSPLHF. The CDR3 DNA sequence: TGCGCCAGCAGTGAGTCGACTACGAACGGCCCTTCACCCCTCCACTTT.

The V call is TRBV6-2 or TRBV6-3, the J call TRBJ2-7; D perhaps matches TRBD1 (6 bases). V was shortened by 5 bases and J by 0 bases, with 17 bases between the two germline ends. This CDR3 contains 16 residues. Germline V CDR1 and CDR2: MNHEY, SVGEGT. CDR3 sequence reads: CASSPSPDSSSYEQYF. The DNA for the CDR3 is TGTGCCAGCAGTCCGAGCCCGGACAGCTCCTCCTACGAGCAGTACTTC.

The chain employs TRBV7-8 and TRBJ2-7; D perhaps matches TRBD2 (5 bases). The germline V gene encodes CDR1 SGHVS and CDR2 FQNEAQ. There are 14 residues in the CDR3. V was clipped by 5 bases and J by 0 bases, with 11 bases between them. The CDR3 bases are TGTGCCAGCAGCACCGGGGTCCTCTCCTACGAGCAGTACTTC. It codes for CASSTGVLSYEQYF.

This clone was seen once. The chain recombines TRBV5-5 with TRBJ1-1; no firm D call. V dropped 2 bases and J dropped 4 bases, with 15 bases sitting between them. The CDR3 spans 15 residues. The germline gives CDR1 SGHKS, CDR2 YYEKEE (reference sequence). The CDR3: CASSFLGGRGTEAFF. The CDR3 nucleotides are TGTGCCAGCAGCTTTTTGGGAGGGCGGGGCACTGAAGCTTTCTTT. Combining the CDR3 with reference TRBV5-5 and TRBJ1-1 gives the whole variable domain DAGVTQSPTHLIKTRGQQVTLRCSPISGHKSVSWYQQVLGQGPQFIFQYYEKEERGRGNFPDRFSARQFPNYSSELNVNALLLGDSALYLCASSFLGGRGTEAFFGQGTRLTVV.

This chain connects TRBV7-8 to TRBJ1-2, with unresolved D. Trimming shortened V by 1 base and J by 1 base, and 7 bases separated the two germline ends. This CDR3 contains 14 residues. Germline values: CDR1 SGHVS, CDR2 FQNEAQ. The CDR3 spells CASSLVQDNYGYTF. CDR3 coding DNA: TGTGCCAGCAGCTTAGTCCAGGATAACTATGGCTACACCTTC.

The chain employs TRBV19 and TRBJ1-3; possibly TRBD1 for D (6 bases). This CDR3 contains 14 residues. Germline loops: CDR1 LNHDA, CDR2 SQIVND (reference sequence). V lost 3 bases and J lost 6, with 12 bases in between. The CDR3 DNA is TGTGCCAGTAGTATCCCGGGACATTTAAACACCATATATTTT. Protein sequence: CASSIPGHLNTIYF.

This clone turned up a few times. The chain combines TRBV3-1 (or the pseudogene TRBV3-2) with TRBJ2-7; D might be TRBD2 (5 bases). The germline CDR1 and CDR2 sequences are LGHDT and YNNKEL (reference sequence). The V and J ends lost 1 base and 6 bases respectively, with 7 bases between them. The CDR3 covers 12 residues. The CDR3 protein is CASSQAGIEQYF. The CDR3 DNA follows: TGTGCCAGCAGCCAAGCGGGGATCGAGCAGTACTTC.

V gene TRBV27 combines with J gene TRBJ2-3, with 11 positions matching TRBD1. The germline V gene has CDR1 MNHEY and CDR2 SMNVEV (reference sequence). The V segment lost 8 bases and the J segment 6 bases; nucleotides outside the gene matches: 13. This CDR3 contains 16 residues. The CDR3 is CASGPGTGGLWDTQYF. The DNA of the CDR3 is TGTGCCAGCGGGCCCGGGACAGGGGGTTTGTGGGATACGCAGTATTTT.

The chain links TRBV27 to TRBJ2-2; D may be TRBD1 (5 bases). This CDR3 is 16 amino acids long. Germline lookup yields CDR1 MNHEY and CDR2 SMNVEV (reference sequence). V dropped 5 bases and J dropped 1 base, with 14 bases sitting between them. The CDR3 spells CASSRRGRVNTGELFF. In DNA form, the CDR3 reads TGTGCCAGCAGTCGAAGGGGCCGGGTGAACACCGGGGAGCTGTTTTTT.

The chain uses TRBV6-1 and TRBJ1-1, with 10 positions matching TRBD1. This CDR3 is built from 16 residues. The V segment lost 4 bases and the J segment 4 bases; nucleotides outside the gene matches: 9. Looked up from germline, CDR1 is MNHNS and CDR2 is SASEGT. In DNA, the CDR3 is TGTGCCAGCAGTGGAGCATGGACAGGGGGAGGCACTGAAGCTTTCTTT. It encodes CASSGAWTGGGTEAFF.